One sample yielded the 8 T cell receptor beta chains listed below, sequenced in a study of blood T cell repertoires in COVID-19. TCRdb's copy holds only in-frame clones and misses some; the assay was immunoSEQ multiplex PCR. This sample carries roughly 280,000 clones, around four fifths of them seen once, and the ten largest clones take 4.2%. Sequencing was carried out using peripheral blood. Receptor source: a man aged 55 to 70 with acute or convalescent COVID-19.

The chain is built from TRBV2 and TRBJ2-7, with 10 bases that match TRBD2. CDR1 and CDR2 from the germline V gene are SNHLY and FYNNEI. Germline trimming cut 5 bases from V and 6 bases from J; bases unmatched to any gene: 4. This CDR3 region has 13 residues. CDR3 nucleotide sequence: TGTGCCAGCAGTTTAGCGGGGGGAGGCGAGCAGTACTTC. The encoded protein is CASSLAGGGEQYF.

CDR3 nucleotide sequence: TGTGCCAGCAGCTTAGAATGGGGGCAGGGCCACGACGAGCAGTACTTC. Encoded protein: CASSLEWGQGHDEQYF. V is TRBV7-9 and J is TRBJ2-7; weak D call: TRBD1 (6 bases). The V and J ends lost 1 base and 5 bases respectively, with 18 bases between them. The CDR3 contains 16 residues. Germline CDR1 is SEHNR and CDR2 is FQNEAQ (reference sequence).

J is TRBJ1-1 and V is TRBV6-6, with D uncertain. Between the trimmed V and J ends, which lost 6 bases and 0 bases, there was a span of 23 bases. CDR3 length: 18 amino acids. The germline V gene encodes CDR1 MNHNY and CDR2 SVGAGI (reference sequence). The CDR3 DNA follows: TGTGCCAGCAGCCGACTAGGCCGGGTCCCACTCATGAACACTGAAGCTTTCTTT. Residues: CASSRLGRVPLMNTEAFF.

The V and J genes are TRBV5-3 and TRBJ1-2, with a tentative D call TRBD1 (5 bases). TRBV5-3 is noted as an ORF with a role that remains uncertain. V lost 0 bases and J 4 bases, leaving 19 bases between the germline ends. The CDR3 is made up of 17 amino acids. The CDR3 DNA follows: TGTGCCAGAAGCTTGGCACCAGGGAGGGTTAGGGGCTATGGCTACACCTTC. Its protein product is CARSLAPGRVRGYGYTF.

The chain combines TRBV4-2 with TRBJ2-3; the D gene is possibly TRBD1 (5 bases). This CDR3 is built from 17 residues. Trimming took off 2 bases at V and 0 bases at J, with 15 bases between the two ends. Germline CDR1 reads LGHNA; CDR2 reads YNFKEQ. CDR3 sequence (DNA): TGTGCCAGCAGCCAATCGACAGCAAGAATTAGCACAGATACGCAGTATTTT. Protein: CASSQSTARISTDTQYF.

The V and J genes are TRBV19 and TRBJ1-2; TRBD1 is a possible D gene (6 bases). CDR3 length: 13 amino acids. Germline V gives CDR1 LNHDA, CDR2 SQIVND (reference sequence). Trimming stripped 3 bases from V and 8 bases from J, with 13 bases between. CDR3 nucleotide sequence: TGTGCCAGTAGTATCGGAGTGGACAGAGGCTACACCTTC. It codes for CASSIGVDRGYTF.

J is TRBJ2-7 and V is TRBV28; 9 bases agree with TRBD2. Germline-derived CDR1 and CDR2 are MDHEN and SYDVKM. After removal of 3 bases from V and 5 bases from J, the junction contained 5 bases not matched to a gene. This CDR3 region has 14 residues. CDR3 DNA: TGTGCCAGCAGTTTGGGACTAGCTCCCCACGAGCAGTACTTC. It translates to CASSLGLAPHEQYF.

The chain has TRBV7-3 and TRBJ2-3; the D is unclear. Germline CDR1 SGHTA, CDR2 FQGTGA. V was pared by 6 bases and J by 8 bases, with 15 bases between. The CDR3 runs 13 residues. This CDR3 is CASRQTVPGTQYF. The CDR3, as DNA: TGTGCCAGCAGGCAAACGGTACCCGGTACGCAGTATTTT. Full variable domain (rest looked up from reference TRBV7-3 and TRBJ2-3): GAGVSQTPSNKVTEKGKYVELRCDPISGHTALYWYRQSLGQGPEFLIYFQGTGAADDSGLPNDRFFAVRPEGSVSTLKIQRTERGDSAVYLCASRQTVPGTQYFGPGTRLTVL.